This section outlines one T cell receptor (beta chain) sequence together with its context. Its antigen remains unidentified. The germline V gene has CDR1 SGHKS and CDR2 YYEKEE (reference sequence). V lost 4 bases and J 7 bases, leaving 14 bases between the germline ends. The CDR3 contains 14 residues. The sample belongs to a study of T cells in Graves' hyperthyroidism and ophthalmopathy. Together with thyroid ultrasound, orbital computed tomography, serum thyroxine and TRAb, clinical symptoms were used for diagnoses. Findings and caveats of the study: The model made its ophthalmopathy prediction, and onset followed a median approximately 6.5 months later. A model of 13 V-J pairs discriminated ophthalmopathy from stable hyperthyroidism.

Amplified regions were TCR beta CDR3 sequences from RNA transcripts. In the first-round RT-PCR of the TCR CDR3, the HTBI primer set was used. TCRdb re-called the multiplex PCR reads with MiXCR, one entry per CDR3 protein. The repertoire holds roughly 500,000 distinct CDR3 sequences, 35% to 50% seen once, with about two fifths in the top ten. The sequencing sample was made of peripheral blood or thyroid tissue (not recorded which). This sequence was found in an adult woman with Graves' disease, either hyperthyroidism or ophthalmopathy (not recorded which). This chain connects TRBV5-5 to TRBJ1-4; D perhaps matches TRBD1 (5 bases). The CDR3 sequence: CASSGGGFGEKLFF. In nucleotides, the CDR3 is TGTGCCAGCAGCGGTGGGGGATTCGGTGAAAAACTGTTTTTT.